Given below is one TCR beta chain in context. Its target is not known. This entry comes from a study of neoadjuvant nivolumab and ipilimumab in lung cancer. Whole-study findings and limits: TCR richness and clonality were higher in tumors than adjacent uninvolved lung. Blood richness before therapy tracked richness in tumors resected after neoadjuvant therapy.

Profiled with immunoSEQ multiplex PCR; TCRdb holds only in-frame clones, not every one. The data contain 8,500 to 10,000 clones, approximately 87% of them singletons. There are 13 residues in the CDR3. V was shortened by 5 bases and J by 4 bases, with 14 bases between the two germline ends. Per the germline V gene, CDR1 is GTSNPN and CDR2 is SVGIG (reference sequence). The V and J genes are TRBV30 and TRBJ1-2, with D perhaps matching TRBD1 (5 bases). Material: tumor tissue, obtained after neoadjuvant nivolumab, alone or with ipilimumab, at or shortly before surgery. The receptor's source is an adult with non-small cell lung cancer. Here the CDR3 reads CAWVTGRVYGYTF. The DNA for the CDR3 is TGTGCCTGGGTTACTGGCAGGGTCTATGGCTACACCTTC.